The 26 T cell receptor beta chains below were found in one sample sequenced in a study of response to subunit inactivated influenza vaccine. TCRdb re-called the RT-PCR reads with MiXCR, one entry per CDR3 protein. In the table there are over 400,000 distinct CDR3 sequences, 10% to 15% of which are singletons. The material sequenced was PBMCs from blood, taken 40 to 50 days after vaccination. The receptor source for this set is a man in his forties or fifties who received an inactivated influenza vaccine.

Comment on this clonotype: A much larger clone is a single base away; this may be a read error. The chain recombines TRBV20-1 with TRBJ2-3; perhaps TRBD1 as D (6 bases). This CDR3 region has 14 residues. Germline loops: CDR1 DFQATT, CDR2 SNEGSKA (reference sequence). Trimming left V 5 bases short and J 3 bases short, with 15 bases between. In DNA, the CDR3 is TGCAGTGCTTTCCGGGACACGGTGACAGATACGCAGTATTTT. It encodes CSAFRDTVTDTQYF.

This sequence joins TRBV14 and TRBJ2-3, with TRBD2 identical over 7 bases. Germline-derived CDR1 and CDR2 are SGHDN and FVKESK. CDR3 size: 13 residues. V was pared by 4 bases and J by 9 bases, with 7 bases of the junction left unmatched. In DNA, the CDR3 is TGTGCCAGCAGCCCAGCGGGAAGTGTCACGCAGTATTTT. Translating gives CASSPAGSVTQYF.

This rearrangement joins TRBV12-3 or TRBV12-4 to TRBJ2-2; no firm D call. V was clipped by 6 bases and J by 4 bases, with 3 bases between them. The CDR3 sequence is 11 residues long. The CDR3 sequence is CASRLTGELFF. The CDR3 nucleotides read TGTGCCAGCAGACTCACCGGGGAGCTGTTTTTT.

This clonotype was observed a handful of times. The rearrangement uses TRBV28 and TRBJ2-7; TRBD1 aligns across 7 bases. The CDR3 is 16 residues long. V lost 2 bases and J lost 0; bases outside the gene matches: 7. CDR1 and CDR2 (germline): MDHEN, SYDVKM. The DNA for the CDR3 is TGTGCCAGCAGTTTAGATTTGGACAGGAGCTCCTACGAGCAGTACTTC. Protein: CASSLDLDRSSYEQYF.

The chain employs TRBV5-1 and TRBJ2-5; D is unclear. The V gene's germline CDR1 is SGHRS and CDR2 YFSETQ. Trimming shortened V by 2 bases and J by 5 bases, and 7 bases separated the two germline ends. There are 12 residues in the CDR3. As DNA, the CDR3 is TGCGCCAGCAGCTTCTCCCGTGAGACCCAGTACTTC. This gives the protein CASSFSRETQYF.

This clonotype was seen only a few times. The chain uses TRBV12-3 or TRBV12-4 and TRBJ2-5, with D perhaps TRBD1 (5 bases). This CDR3 contains 14 residues. V was pared by 7 bases and J by 7 bases, with 19 bases between. The CDR3 coding sequence is TGTGCCAGCAAACGCCGACAGACAAAGGGGACCCAGTACTTC. This sequence encodes CASKRRQTKGTQYF.

This clonotype has more than one count but fewer than ten. V is TRBV10-3 and J is TRBJ2-7; TRBD1 matches at 9 bases. V shed 7 bases and J 2 bases; nucleotides not matched to a gene: 6. The CDR3 consists of 14 residues. Looked up from germline, CDR1 is ENHRY and CDR2 is SYGVKD. The CDR3 protein is CAINGQGRTYEQYF. CDR3 DNA sequence: TGTGCCATCAATGGACAGGGGCGGACCTACGAGCAGTACTTC.

A few counts support this clonotype. The chain recombines TRBV5-1 with TRBJ2-3; 8 bases match TRBD2. V gave up 6 bases and J gave up 5 bases; unmatched junction bases: 5. In germline, CDR1 is SGHRS, CDR2 YFSETQ. The CDR3 loop spans 13 amino acids. CDR3 sequence (DNA): TGCGCCAGCAACCCGACTAGCGTAGATACGCAGTATTTT. Its translation: CASNPTSVDTQYF.

This clonotype was picked up many times. Because the CDR3 is missing its conserved closing phenylalanine or tryptophan, this is likely a read error. The limits of the CDR3 on the DNA are not certain, so only TCRdb's listed CDR3 is given. The chain is built from TRBV6-2 or TRBV6-3 and TRBJ2-7; the table names TRBD1, a call not compared with the DNA. Including both end residues, the CDR3 is 11 amino acids long. Germline loops: CDR1 MNHEY, CDR2 SVGEGT. The CDR3 sequence is CASSYGTGLVL.

V and J are TRBV2 and TRBJ2-1, with D unresolved. Per germline, CDR1 SNHLY and CDR2 FYNNEI. CDR3 length: 16 residues. The V end lost 0 bases, the J end lost 2 bases, and 11 bases lay between the germline ends. The CDR3 DNA sequence: TGTGCCAGCAGTGAAGCGCTTACCACTACCTACAATGAGCAGTTCTTC. It codes for CASSEALTTTYNEQFF.

As DNA, the CDR3 is TGTGCCAGCAGTTCCTCACTCAAGAACAATGAGCAGTTCTTC. This codes for CASSSSLKNNEQFF. The V call is TRBV12-3 or TRBV12-4, the J call TRBJ2-1; no firm D call. The CDR3 spans 14 residues. The V gene lost 4 bases and the J gene lost 5 bases, with 12 bases spanning the gap.

This clonotype has more than one count but fewer than ten. The rearrangement joins TRBV7-9 to TRBJ2-7, with TRBD1 identical over 8 bases. CDR1 SEHNR and CDR2 FQNEAQ come from the germline V gene (reference sequence). V trimming: 5 bases; J trimming: 1 base; junction bases outside the gene matches: 7. The CDR3 consists of 15 residues. The DNA for the CDR3 is TGTGCCAGCAGCCCCGAGGACAGGGATTCCTACGAGCAGTACTTC. Its translation: CASSPEDRDSYEQYF. The full variable domain, its missing parts supplied by reference TRBV7-9 and TRBJ2-7, is DTGVSQNPRHKITKRGQNVTFRCDPISEHNRLYWYRQTLGQGPEFLTYFQNEAQLEKSRLLSDRFSAERPKGSFSTLEIQRTEQGDSAMYLCASSPEDRDSYEQYFGPGTRLTVT.

This clonotype turned up a few times. V and J are TRBV6-2 or TRBV6-3 and TRBJ2-4; 12 positions match TRBD2. The germline V gene encodes CDR1 MNHEY and CDR2 SVGEGT. The ends lost 4 bases at V and 5 bases at J; junction bases unmatched: 6. The CDR3 sequence is 16 residues long. The CDR3 region is CASSWTSGVPENIQYF. The CDR3 DNA follows: TGTGCCAGCAGTTGGACTAGCGGGGTGCCCGAAAACATTCAGTACTTC.

This clonotype showed up just a few times. The V gene is TRBV4-3, the J gene TRBJ1-5; D is undetermined. This CDR3 comprises 16 residues. Germline V CDR1 and CDR2: LGHNA, YSLEER. Trimming pared 0 bases from V and 2 bases from J, leaving 11 bases between. CDR3 loop: CASSQDLPSGNQPQHF. The DNA for the CDR3 is TGCGCCAGCAGCCAAGATCTCCCCTCGGGCAATCAGCCCCAGCATTTT.

The chain uses TRBV29-1 and TRBJ2-1; 10 bases align to TRBD2. V lost 2 bases and J lost 3; bases outside the gene matches: 7. This CDR3 has 16 residues. Per germline, CDR1 SQVTM and CDR2 ANQGSEA. The chain's CDR3 is CSVEWSSGSIYNEQFF. The CDR3 DNA reads as TGCAGCGTTGAATGGTCTAGCGGGAGTATCTACAATGAGCAGTTCTTC.

There are a few counts of this clonotype. This chain joins TRBV6-2 or TRBV6-3 and TRBJ2-5, with D hard to call. This CDR3 has 13 residues. Per germline, CDR1 MNHEY and CDR2 SVGEGT. Trimming stripped 2 bases from V and 2 bases from J, with 6 bases between. Here the CDR3 DNA reads TGTGCCAGCAGTTACGACGGACAAGAGACCCAGTACTTC. Encoded protein: CASSYDGQETQYF.

There are a few counts of this clonotype. This rearrangement joins TRBV20-1 to TRBJ2-7; either TRBD1 or TRBD2 may supply D (5 bases each). Germline lookup yields CDR1 DFQATT and CDR2 SNEGSKA (reference sequence). Trimming removed 4 bases at V and 5 bases at J, with 15 bases between. The CDR3 has 13 amino acids. The CDR3 coding sequence is TGCAGTGCTAACCGGGACCCCAGGGACGAGCAGTACTTC. It encodes CSANRDPRDEQYF.

The V call is TRBV14, the J call TRBJ2-3, with 10 nucleotides matching TRBD2. This CDR3 has 15 residues. Per the germline V gene, CDR1 is SGHDN and CDR2 is FVKESK. Losses at the gene ends were 4 bases for V and 8 bases for J; bases not matched to a gene: 9. CDR3 in amino acids: CASSRTSGTTGTQYF. The CDR3 region has the DNA TGTGCCAGCAGCCGGACTAGCGGAACCACGGGTACGCAGTATTTT.

The chain couples TRBV9 to TRBJ2-1; D is undetermined. Trimming removed 0 bases at V and 5 bases at J, with 9 bases between. Germline CDR1 is SGDLS and CDR2 is YYNGEE. The CDR3 loop spans 14 amino acids. CDR3 in DNA: TGTGCCAGCAGCGTAGTGGATAGCAACAATGAGCAGTTCTTC. Translated: CASSVVDSNNEQFF. The full variable domain, completed using reference TRBV9 and TRBJ2-1, is DSGVTQTPKHLITATGQRVTLRCSPRSGDLSVYWYQQSLDQGLQFLIQYYNGEERAKGNILERFSAQQFPDLHSELNLSSLELGDSALYFCASSVVDSNNEQFFGPGTRLTVL.

The rearrangement joins TRBV12-3 or TRBV12-4 to TRBJ1-5, with D unresolved. This CDR3 contains 14 residues. The V and J ends lost 6 bases and 3 bases respectively, with 12 bases between them. The CDR3 DNA reads as TGTGCCAGCAGCATCCGGGCCCCCAATCAGCCCCAGCATTTT. Its protein product is CASSIRAPNQPQHF.

The chain joins TRBV5-6 to TRBJ2-1; maybe TRBD1 (7 bases). There are 15 residues in the CDR3. Deletions cut 0 bases from V and 3 bases from J, with 10 bases between. Germline CDR1 and CDR2: SGHDT and YYEEEE. CDR3 nucleotide sequence: TGTGCCAGCAGCTTGGGCAGGGGGGACTACAATGAGCAGTTCTTC. Protein: CASSLGRGDYNEQFF.

This clonotype was seen ten or more times. This sequence joins TRBV12-3 or TRBV12-4 and TRBJ2-1; D not resolved. This CDR3 has 11 amino acids. The V and J ends lost 6 bases and 10 bases respectively, with 10 bases between them. CDR3 DNA: TGTGCCAGCAGGGAAATCGCGGAGCAGTTCTTC. It translates to CASREIAEQFF.

The chain uses TRBV11-2 and TRBJ2-5; TRBD1 matches 7 bases. The CDR3 consists of 15 residues. Trimming removed 1 base from V and 4 bases from J; junction bases left unmatched: 6. CDR1 is SGHAT and CDR2 is FQNNGV in the germline V gene. CDR3 loop: CASSLAEGAGETQYF. The CDR3 nucleotides are TGTGCCAGCAGCTTAGCAGAGGGGGCCGGAGAGACCCAGTACTTC.

The genes are TRBV18 and TRBJ1-6, with 7 nucleotides matching TRBD1. The CDR3 runs 14 residues. J gave up 5 bases and V 6 bases, and 4 bases lay outside the gene matches. Germline V gives CDR1 KGHSH, CDR2 LQKENI. The CDR3 loop is CASSGTANNSPLHF. CDR3 bases: TGTGCCAGCTCCGGGACAGCCAATAATTCACCCCTCCACTTT.

This clonotype was detected a few times. The chain couples TRBV9 to TRBJ2-3, with a weak D call TRBD2 (5 bases). Trimming removed 1 base at V and 11 bases at J, with 14 bases between. Germline CDR1 is SGDLS and CDR2 is YYNGEE. CDR3 size: 13 residues. CDR3 coding DNA: TGTGCCAGCAGCGTACGGAGGATTGGCGGGCAGTATTTT. Translating it yields CASSVRRIGGQYF. Supplemented by reference TRBV9 and TRBJ2-3, the full variable domain reads DSGVTQTPKHLITATGQRVTLRCSPRSGDLSVYWYQQSLDQGLQFLIQYYNGEERAKGNILERFSAQQFPDLHSELNLSSLELGDSALYFCASSVRRIGGQYFGPGTRLTVL.

This chain links TRBV4-2 with TRBJ2-7; TRBD2 agrees at 10 bases. The germline V gene encodes CDR1 LGHNA and CDR2 YNFKEQ. This CDR3 spans 15 amino acids. V shed 0 bases, J shed 9 bases, and the junction held 8 bases outside the gene matches. CDR3 in amino acids: CASSQEASGSEVQYF. The CDR3 DNA sequence: TGTGCCAGCAGCCAAGAAGCTAGCGGGAGTGAAGTGCAGTACTTC.